Listed below are T cell receptor beta chains from one sample, sequenced in a study of OX40 agonist ivuxolimab in advanced cancers. Assay used: immunoSEQ multiplex PCR; TCRdb lists only in-frame clones, some missing. The repertoire holds more than 70,000 clones, with roughly 80% as singletons. This specimen consisted of CD4+ or CD8+ T cells sorted from blood, obtained in a trial of the OX40 agonist ivuxolimab. The receptor source for this set is an adult with an advanced solid tumor such as melanoma, head and neck, liver or kidney cancer. Each CDR3 is given with its conserved first and last residue. The D gene is left open where the match is weak. For some rows the clone size is stated as once, few or many, or as a class when expanded; others skip it.

clone_size: -; d_call: -; j_call: TRBJ2-1; v_call: TRBV7-6; cdr3_aa: CASSLALVSSGPYNEQFF; cdr3_nt: TGTGCCAGCAGCTTAGCGTTGGTTTCCAGCGGCCCCTACAATGAGCAGTTCTTC
clone_size: -; d_call: -; j_call: TRBJ1-1; v_call: TRBV18; cdr3_aa: CASSTDRNTEAFF; cdr3_nt: TGTGCCAGCTCGACGGACAGGAACACTGAAGCTTTCTTT
clone_size: -; d_call: TRBD1; j_call: TRBJ2-3; v_call: TRBV6-6; cdr3_aa: CASNSRDRGTDTQYF; cdr3_nt: TGTGCCAGCAATTCCCGGGACAGGGGGACAGATACGCAGTATTTT
clone_size: -; d_call: -; j_call: TRBJ2-7; v_call: TRBV19; cdr3_aa: CATKGAGSSYEQYF; cdr3_nt: TGTGCCACTAAAGGGGCGGGGAGCTCCTACGAGCAGTACTTC
clone_size: -; d_call: -; j_call: TRBJ1-1; v_call: TRBV21-1; cdr3_aa: CASSRREGTEAFF; cdr3_nt: TGTGCCAGCAGCCGCAGAGAGGGGACTGAAGCTTTCTTT
clone_size: -; d_call: TRBD1; j_call: TRBJ2-3; v_call: TRBV6-5; cdr3_aa: CASNSRDRGTDTQYF; cdr3_nt: TGTGCCAGCAATTCCCGGGACAGGGGGACAGATACGCAGTATTTT
clone_size: -; d_call: TRBD2; j_call: TRBJ2-1; v_call: TRBV7-8; cdr3_aa: CASSQLAGGGNEQFF; cdr3_nt: TGTGCCAGCAGCCAACTAGCGGGGGGCGGCAATGAGCAGTTCTTC
clone_size: -; d_call: -; j_call: TRBJ1-1; v_call: TRBV10-3; cdr3_aa: CAISANRNTEAFF; cdr3_nt: TGTGCCATCAGTGCGAACAGGAACACTGAAGCTTTCTTT
clone_size: -; d_call: -; j_call: TRBJ2-7; v_call: TRBV7-2; cdr3_aa: CASRPDEAGSSYEQYF; cdr3_nt: TGTGCCAGCAGACCCGATGAGGCAGGGAGCTCCTACGAGCAGTACTTC
clone_size: -; d_call: -; j_call: TRBJ1-4; v_call: TRBV18; cdr3_aa: CASSYGTNEKLFF; cdr3_nt: TGTGCCAGCTCCTACGGCACTAATGAAAAACTGTTTTTT
clone_size: once; d_call: TRBD1; j_call: TRBJ2-7; v_call: TRBV27; cdr3_aa: CASSLVGTGLSYEQYF; cdr3_nt: TGTGCCAGCAGTTTAGTGGGGACAGGGTTGTCCTACGAGCAGTACTTC
clone_size: -; d_call: -; j_call: TRBJ1-1; v_call: TRBV6-6; cdr3_aa: CASSYSGAVNTEAFF; cdr3_nt: TGTGCCAGCAGTTACTCGGGGGCGGTTAACACTGAAGCTTTCTTT
clone_size: -; d_call: TRBD2; j_call: TRBJ2-1; v_call: TRBV20-1; cdr3_aa: CSALGRGEQFF; cdr3_nt: TGCAGTGCCTTGGGGAGGGGTGAGCAGTTCTTC
clone_size: -; d_call: -; j_call: TRBJ2-5; v_call: TRBV9; cdr3_aa: CASSVASLAQETQYF; cdr3_nt: TGTGCCAGCAGCGTAGCTAGCCTGGCCCAAGAGACCCAGTACTTC
clone_size: -; d_call: -; j_call: TRBJ1-1; v_call: TRBV5-1; cdr3_aa: CARTPGTKNTEAFF; cdr3_nt: TGCGCCAGAACTCCGGGGACGAAAAACACTGAAGCTTTCTTT
clone_size: -; d_call: -; j_call: TRBJ2-7; v_call: TRBV10-2; cdr3_aa: CASRAGTRRVEQYF; cdr3_nt: TGCGCCAGCAGGGCCGGGACCAGGAGGGTCGAGCAGTACTTC
clone_size: -; d_call: -; j_call: TRBJ1-5; v_call: TRBV5-6; cdr3_aa: CASSQWVGKNQPQHF; cdr3_nt: TGTGCCAGCAGCCAATGGGTGGGAAAGAATCAGCCCCAGCATTTT
clone_size: -; d_call: -; j_call: TRBJ1-6; v_call: TRBV2; cdr3_aa: CASSEEFRTLHF; cdr3_nt: TGTGCCAGCAGTGAAGAATTTCGAACCCTCCACTTT
clone_size: -; d_call: TRBD1; j_call: TRBJ2-3; v_call: TRBV9; cdr3_aa: CASSVAGQGASDTQYF; cdr3_nt: TGTGCCAGCAGCGTAGCTGGCCAGGGGGCATCGGATACGCAGTATTTT
clone_size: once; d_call: TRBD1; j_call: TRBJ1-6; v_call: TRBV5-1; cdr3_aa: CASRPGQVDSPLHF; cdr3_nt: TGCGCCAGCAGACCGGGACAGGTAGATTCACCCCTCCACTTT
clone_size: once; d_call: -; j_call: TRBJ2-1; v_call: TRBV11-3; cdr3_aa: CASSPTTGDEQFF; cdr3_nt: TGTGCCAGCAGCCCTACCACGGGGGATGAGCAGTTCTTC
clone_size: -; d_call: -; j_call: TRBJ1-3; v_call: TRBV5-6; cdr3_aa: CASSLAGFSGNTIYF; cdr3_nt: TGTGCCAGCAGCTTGGCGGGCTTCTCTGGAAACACCATATATTTT
clone_size: -; d_call: -; j_call: TRBJ2-1; v_call: TRBV4-2; cdr3_aa: CASSQDSIPGSYNEQFF; cdr3_nt: TGTGCCAGCAGCCAAGATAGTATTCCCGGCTCCTACAATGAGCAGTTCTTC
clone_size: -; d_call: -; j_call: TRBJ2-2; v_call: TRBV7-3; cdr3_aa: CASSPTSSFVGGELFF; cdr3_nt: TGTGCCAGCAGCCCAACTAGCTCCTTTGTTGGCGGGGAGCTGTTTTTT
clone_size: -; d_call: TRBD1; j_call: TRBJ1-4; v_call: TRBV6-5; cdr3_aa: CASSPGSTGGEKLFF; cdr3_nt: TGTGCCAGCAGTCCAGGGTCGACAGGGGGAGAAAAACTGTTTTTT
clone_size: few; d_call: -; j_call: TRBJ2-2; v_call: TRBV30; cdr3_aa: CAWSVGGVRELFF; cdr3_nt: TGTGCCTGGAGTGTAGGAGGGGTGCGGGAGCTGTTTTTT
clone_size: -; d_call: -; j_call: TRBJ1-5; v_call: TRBV21-1; cdr3_aa: CASPTLRETYSNQPQHF; cdr3_nt: TGTGCCAGCCCAACTCTCCGGGAGACCTATAGCAATCAGCCCCAGCATTTT
clone_size: -; d_call: TRBD2; j_call: TRBJ2-5; v_call: TRBV5-1; cdr3_aa: CASSLAPSGGTETQYF; cdr3_nt: TGCGCCAGCAGCTTGGCGCCTAGCGGGGGGACTGAGACCCAGTACTTC
clone_size: -; d_call: TRBD2; j_call: TRBJ2-1; v_call: TRBV11-3; cdr3_aa: CASSLGVAGGDEQFF; cdr3_nt: TGTGCCAGCAGCTTGGGTGTAGCGGGGGGAGATGAGCAGTTCTTC
clone_size: -; d_call: TRBD1; j_call: TRBJ2-2; v_call: TRBV5-4; cdr3_aa: CASSSGQGLNTGELFF; cdr3_nt: TGTGCCAGCAGCAGCGGACAGGGGTTGAACACCGGGGAGCTGTTTTTT
clone_size: -; d_call: -; j_call: TRBJ1-6; v_call: TRBV10-1; cdr3_aa: CASSEGSTYNSPLHF; cdr3_nt: TGCGCCAGCAGTGAAGGTAGCACCTATAATTCACCCCTCCACTTT
clone_size: -; d_call: -; j_call: TRBJ2-1; v_call: TRBV6-6; cdr3_aa: CASSSNEKQQFF; cdr3_nt: TGTGCCAGCAGTTCCAACGAAAAACAGCAGTTCTTC
clone_size: -; d_call: -; j_call: TRBJ1-4; v_call: TRBV7-2; cdr3_aa: CASSLVGGPEKLFF; cdr3_nt: TGTGCCAGCAGCTTAGTTGGGGGGCCTGAAAAACTGTTTTTT
clone_size: -; d_call: TRBD1; j_call: TRBJ1-2; v_call: TRBV5-8; cdr3_aa: CASTEGTGDYHGYTF; cdr3_nt: TGTGCCAGCACTGAAGGGACAGGGGATTATCATGGCTACACCTTC
clone_size: -; d_call: -; j_call: TRBJ2-7; v_call: TRBV27; cdr3_aa: CASRHGTYEQYF; cdr3_nt: TGTGCCAGCAGACACGGAACCTACGAGCAGTACTTC
clone_size: many; d_call: TRBD1; j_call: TRBJ1-1; v_call: TRBV5-1; cdr3_aa: CASSNTGQGSTEAFF; cdr3_nt: TGCGCCAGCAGCAACACTGGACAGGGAAGCACTGAAGCTTTCTTT
clone_size: -; d_call: -; j_call: TRBJ1-1; v_call: TRBV2; cdr3_aa: CASQVRENTEAFF; cdr3_nt: TGTGCCTCACAAGTCAGGGAGAACACTGAAGCTTTCTTT
clone_size: -; d_call: TRBD2; j_call: TRBJ2-5; v_call: TRBV19; cdr3_aa: CATRTSGAPSAQYF; cdr3_nt: TGTGCCACCCGGACTAGCGGGGCCCCCTCGGCCCAGTACTTC
clone_size: -; d_call: TRBD2; j_call: TRBJ2-3; v_call: TRBV7-3; cdr3_aa: CASSLIAGGSTDTQYF; cdr3_nt: TGTGCCAGCAGCTTAATCGCGGGAGGAAGCACAGATACGCAGTATTTT
clone_size: -; d_call: -; j_call: TRBJ2-2; v_call: TRBV11-1; cdr3_aa: CASSLTVLNTGELFF; cdr3_nt: TGTGCCAGCAGCTTGACCGTCTTGAACACCGGGGAGCTGTTTTTT
clone_size: -; d_call: -; j_call: TRBJ1-1; v_call: TRBV2; cdr3_aa: CASSGTRANTEAFF; cdr3_nt: TGTGCCAGCAGTGGGACTAGAGCGAACACTGAAGCTTTCTTT
clone_size: once; d_call: -; j_call: TRBJ1-1; v_call: TRBV15; cdr3_aa: CATSRGGADPAFF; cdr3_nt: TGTGCCACCAGCAGAGGGGGGGCGGATCCGGCTTTCTTT
clone_size: -; d_call: TRBD2; j_call: TRBJ2-5; v_call: TRBV10-3; cdr3_aa: CAISEPGTSGSQETQYF; cdr3_nt: TGTGCCATCAGTGAGCCCGGGACTAGCGGGAGCCAAGAGACCCAGTACTTC
clone_size: -; d_call: -; j_call: TRBJ2-2; v_call: TRBV7-6; cdr3_aa: CASSPIRGELFF; cdr3_nt: TGTGCCAGCAGCCCCATACGCGGGGAGCTGTTTTTT
clone_size: -; d_call: TRBD1; j_call: TRBJ1-4; v_call: TRBV28; cdr3_aa: CASSRGQGREKLFF; cdr3_nt: TGTGCCAGCAGCCGTGGACAGGGGAGGGAAAAACTGTTTTTT